These T cell receptor beta chains were read from a single sample in a study of identifying expanded T cells in peripheral blood. Sequencing was performed with immunoSEQ multiplex PCR; in TCRdb, only in-frame clones are kept and a portion is missing. This table has about 91,000 clones, around 88% appearing once. Source material: blood. These receptors all come from a person between 18 and 75 years old in good health. Both conserved end residues are part of each CDR3. The order of the fields is clone size, V gene, J gene, D gene, CDR3 protein. A D gene is named only where the DNA matches it firmly. Part of the rows lack a size; the others show once, few, many or a class for expanded clones.

NA	TRBV6-1	TRBJ2-7	NA	CASSKLTGEAYEQYF
NA	TRBV7-3	TRBJ2-1	NA	CASSDYSYNEQFF
NA	TRBV2	TRBJ2-7	TRBD1	CASRMGQGVYEQYF
once	TRBV27	TRBJ2-7	NA	CASGNRESYEQYF
NA	TRBV10-2	TRBJ2-1	NA	CASSNTGNEQFF
NA	TRBV2	TRBJ1-5	NA	CASSEDSRGPQHF
NA	TRBV29-1	TRBJ2-2	TRBD2	CSVQREGRDTGELFF
NA	TRBV6-4	TRBJ2-2	NA	CASSGLAGTGELFF
NA	TRBV5-1	TRBJ2-3	NA	CASSPLGGSGDTQYF
NA	TRBV11-2	TRBJ2-7	NA	CASSLEFGQSYEQYF
NA	TRBV7-8	TRBJ2-7	NA	CASSLLSTSYEQYF
NA	TRBV4-2	TRBJ2-1	NA	CASSLSGTTELEQFF
NA	TRBV5-6	TRBJ2-7	NA	CASSLAPAITYEQYF
NA	TRBV25-1	TRBJ2-6	TRBD1	CASSEQGADGANVLTF
NA	TRBV4-1	TRBJ1-5	NA	CASSQEVGGWVNQPQHF
once	TRBV10-3	TRBJ2-3	TRBD2	CAISESSGGTDTQYF
NA	TRBV7-2	TRBJ2-7	TRBD1	CASSLGRGYEQYF
NA	TRBV6-1	TRBJ1-1	NA	CASSEAENTEAFF
NA	TRBV15	TRBJ1-4	TRBD1	CATSRDEGQGFEKLFF
NA	TRBV7-2	TRBJ2-7	TRBD2	CASSLGTSGSFYEQYF
NA	TRBV6-5	TRBJ2-5	TRBD1	CASSGTGGSETQYF
NA	TRBV11-2	TRBJ2-1	TRBD1	CASRFTGGDPNEQFF
NA	TRBV10-1	TRBJ2-2	NA	CASTGSSNTGELFF
NA	TRBV10-1	TRBJ2-7	TRBD1	CASDPGQGGVPYEQYF
once	TRBV6-4	TRBJ2-1	TRBD1	CASSDSRTGGNEQFF
NA	TRBV27	TRBJ2-2	NA	CASSRDSTPTGELFF
NA	TRBV6-1	TRBJ2-7	TRBD2	CASSAPSGSPYEQYF
NA	TRBV7-9	TRBJ2-7	NA	CASSLSGTEQYF
NA	TRBV10-2	TRBJ1-1	TRBD1	CASRSGTGSYSTEAFF
NA	TRBV4-2	TRBJ2-4	NA	CASSQDLVSNIQYF
NA	TRBV30	TRBJ2-7	TRBD1	CAWSVSGQGFPYEQYF